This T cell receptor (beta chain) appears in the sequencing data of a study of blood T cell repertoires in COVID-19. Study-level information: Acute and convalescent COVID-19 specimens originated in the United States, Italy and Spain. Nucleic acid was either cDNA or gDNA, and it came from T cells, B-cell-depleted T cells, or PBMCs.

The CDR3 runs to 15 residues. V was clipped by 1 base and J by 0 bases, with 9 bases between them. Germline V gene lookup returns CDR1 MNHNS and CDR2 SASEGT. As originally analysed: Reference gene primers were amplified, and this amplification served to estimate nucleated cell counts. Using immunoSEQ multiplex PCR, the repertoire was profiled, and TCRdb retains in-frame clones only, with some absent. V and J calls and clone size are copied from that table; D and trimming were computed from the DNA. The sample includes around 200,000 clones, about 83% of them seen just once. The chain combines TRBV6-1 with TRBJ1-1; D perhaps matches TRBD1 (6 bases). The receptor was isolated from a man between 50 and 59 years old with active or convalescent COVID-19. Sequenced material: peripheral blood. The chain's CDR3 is CASSEDGGLNTEAFF. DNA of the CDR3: TGTGCCAGCAGTGAAGATGGGGGCTTGAACACTGAAGCTTTCTTT.